This TCR beta chain stems from a study of T-cell memory formation after mild COVID-19 (dated by TCRdb to the early 2020s). Turning to the overall study: Most TCR sequence clusters were specific to one of the two donors. The cohort was made up of two young adult volunteers, one female and one male, who were previously healthy. Longitudinal TCRalpha and TCRbeta repertoire sequencing tracked T-cell clones expanding and contracting after mild COVID-19 in a couple of donors.

Ficoll-Paque density gradient centrifugation was the method used to isolate PBMCs. Overall results and qualifications from the work: Some responding clones were detected in pre-infection memory, which suggested that pre-existing cross-reactive memory T cells had joined the SARS-CoV-2 response. Contracting CD4+ clones were found mainly in CM and EM memory subsets, while CD8+ clones were enriched in EMRA. The study covered only a couple of mild cases, and larger cohorts including severe cases with pre-infection samples were considered necessary. SARS-CoV-2 specificity of the second-wave clones peaking on day 37 was not confirmed. From day 15 to 85, contracting clones showed balanced CD4/CD8 phenotypes, whereas a second wave of clones that expanded from day 15 to 37 leaned towards CD4+.

Sequencing used an Illumina NovaSeq 6000. TCRalpha and TCRbeta cDNA libraries were built by 5'RACE with constant-segment primers, adding sample barcodes and unique molecular identifiers. RNA was extracted from every sample with Trizol reagent. Library amplification was performed in two PCR steps, and a second sample barcode and Illumina TruSeq adapters were introduced in the second step. Libraries were sequenced on an Illumina NovaSeq with 2 x 150 bp paired-end reads. Regarding the original processing steps: Reads were demultiplexed and collapsed into UMI-guided consensus sequences with migec v1.2.7. Using mixcr v2.1.11, UMI consensuses were aligned to TRA and TRB V and J templates and then assembled into clonotypes. Expanded or contracted clonotypes were those called significant by both edgeR and NoisET, with noise models trained on biological replicates. edgeR calls used a false discovery rate-adjusted p below 0.01 and a log2 fold-change threshold of 1. As an exploratory analysis of dynamics, max-normalized trajectories of the 1000 most abundant clonotypes were examined by PCA with hierarchical clustering. The CD4 or CD8 phenotype of responding clones was assigned using the separately sequenced CD4+ and CD8+ repertoires. TCRdb reprocessed the public reads (quality trimming at Q25 with fastp, clone calling with MiXCR) and kept in-frame beta chains. Rows with one shared CDR3 protein collapse into an entry with the most common genes and DNA. The authors' filters were not applied to this entry. Across this sample there are around 310,000 distinct CDR3 sequences, with roughly 13% seen only once. Over 20% of the sample lies in the top ten.

Sequences GTSNPN (CDR1) and SVGIG (CDR2) are obtained from the germline V gene (reference sequence). Trimming removed 3 bases from V and 7 bases from J, leaving 6 bases between the germline ends. The cysteine opens and the phenylalanine closes a CDR3 of 10 amino acids. Only CDR3 DNA is held: 30 bases, read in frame from base 1. A note on this clonotype: Its antigen remains unidentified. Within one base of it there is no much larger clone, and no base qualities were kept.

The material sequenced was PBMCs or a T cell subset sorted from them (not recorded which). This TCR was sampled from a man younger than 35 who had mild COVID-19 (a few samples of this study predate the infection). The sample titles of this study are shuffled in the database, so cell type and time point are left out; the donor was told from shared clones. The chain couples TRBV30 to TRBJ2-5; perhaps TRBD2 is the D gene, with 6 bases matching. CDR3 region: CAWRGGTQYF. The nucleotides read TGTGCCTGGAGGGGGGGGACCCAGTACTTC.